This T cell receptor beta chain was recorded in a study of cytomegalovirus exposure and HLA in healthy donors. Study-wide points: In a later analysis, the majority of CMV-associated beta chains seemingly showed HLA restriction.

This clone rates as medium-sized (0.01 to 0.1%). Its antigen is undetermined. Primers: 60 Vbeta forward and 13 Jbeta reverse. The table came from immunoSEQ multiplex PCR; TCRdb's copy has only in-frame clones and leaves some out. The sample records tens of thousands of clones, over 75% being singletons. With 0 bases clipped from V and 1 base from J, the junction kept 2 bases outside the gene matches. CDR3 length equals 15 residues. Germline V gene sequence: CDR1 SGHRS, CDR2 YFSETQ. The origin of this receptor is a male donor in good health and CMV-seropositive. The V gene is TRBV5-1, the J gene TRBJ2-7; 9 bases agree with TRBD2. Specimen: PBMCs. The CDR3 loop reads CASSLALAGSYEQYF. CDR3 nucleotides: TGCGCCAGCAGCTTGGCCCTAGCGGGGTCCTACGAGCAGTACTTC.